This T cell receptor beta chain stems from a study of T cells in Graves' hyperthyroidism and ophthalmopathy. Study-level points and caveats: For ophthalmopathy, model prediction preceded onset by a median roughly 5.9 months.

There were TCR beta CDR3 regions amplified from RNA transcripts. The TCR CDR3 was amplified in a first-round RT-PCR using the HTBI primer set. TCRdb used MiXCR to reprocess the multiplex PCR reads, holding one entry per CDR3 protein. This table holds approximately 200,000 distinct CDR3 sequences, approximately 20% found once. This clonotype came up many times. No antigen is known for it. Extraction of PBMCs used roughly 9.6 ml of fresh peripheral blood. The CDR3 consists of 15 residues. Germline V gives CDR1 ENHRY, CDR2 SYGVKD. Trimming removed 2 bases from V and 5 bases from J, with 12 bases in between.

The source of this sequence is a man aged 35-49 years with Graves' hyperthyroidism. Input material: blood. The chain joins TRBV10-3 to TRBJ2-2; no definite D call. The CDR3 DNA reads as TGTGCCATCAGTGAGGTGGGGTCAGGAACCGGGGAGCTGTTTTTT. Residues: CAISEVGSGTGELFF.